The next 20 T cell receptor beta chains were all read from a single sample in a study of response to subunit inactivated influenza vaccine. TCRdb reanalysed the RT-PCR reads using MiXCR and keeps one entry per CDR3 protein. Of fewer than 700,000 distinct CDR3 sequences listed, 10% to 15% are singletons. The material was PBMCs from blood, obtained roughly 6 weeks after vaccination. The receptor set was obtained from a man aged 50-60 years who received an inactivated influenza vaccine.

The chain is built from TRBV18 and TRBJ2-1; D is ambiguous. V was shortened by 3 bases and J by 0 bases, with 12 bases between the two germline ends. This CDR3 is built from 16 residues. In germline, CDR1 is KGHSH, CDR2 LQKENI. CDR3 amino acids: CASSPWFRSSYNEQFF. Here the CDR3 DNA reads TGTGCCAGCTCACCTTGGTTCAGGAGCTCCTACAATGAGCAGTTCTTC.

The gene calls are TRBV3-1 and TRBJ2-5; the D is unclear. Germline CDR1 and CDR2: LGHDT and YNNKEL (reference sequence). Deletions cut 1 base from V and 1 base from J, with 7 bases between. This CDR3 has 14 residues. This CDR3 reads CASSQAEPQETQYF. DNA for the CDR3: TGTGCCAGCAGCCAAGCGGAGCCCCAAGAGACCCAGTACTTC.

V and J are TRBV27 and TRBJ1-1; D is perhaps TRBD1 (5 bases). V lost 4 bases and J lost 1, with 13 bases in between. This CDR3 has 15 amino acids. From germline, CDR1 is MNHEY and CDR2 SMNVEV (reference sequence). CDR3 protein: CASSSHSTGNTEAFF. CDR3 coding DNA: TGTGCCAGCAGTTCCCATTCCACAGGGAACACTGAAGCTTTCTTT.

V usage is TRBV5-1 and J usage is TRBJ2-5; TRBD1 aligns across 7 bases. Germline trimming cut 3 bases from V and 0 bases from J; bases unmatched to any gene: 5. CDR3 length: 15 amino acids. CDR1 SGHRS and CDR2 YFSETQ come from the germline V gene. CDR3 DNA sequence: TGCGCCAGCAGCTGGAGAACAGGGGACCAAGAGACCCAGTACTTC. Its translation: CASSWRTGDQETQYF.

In its sample, this clonotype was seen a few times. The rearrangement links TRBV20-1 to TRBJ2-7; D may correspond to TRBD1 or TRBD2 (5 bases each). The CDR3 runs to 13 residues. In germline, CDR1 is DFQATT, CDR2 SNEGSKA (reference sequence). Trimming cost V 6 bases and J 3 bases, with 15 bases left between them. The CDR3 DNA reads as TGCAGTGCCCTTCTAACAGGAGGCTACGAGCAGTACTTC. Amino acids: CSALLTGGYEQYF.

This chain joins TRBV20-1 and TRBJ2-1, with 7 bases lining up with TRBD2. The junction had 15 bases not matched to a gene; V was cut back by 4 bases and J by 3 bases. There are 17 residues in the CDR3. CDR1 DFQATT and CDR2 SNEGSKA come from the germline V gene (reference sequence). CDR3 sequence: CSAKHRGLPTNYNEQFF. The CDR3 bases are TGCAGTGCTAAGCACCGGGGACTACCAACCAACTACAATGAGCAGTTCTTC.

This clonotype came up many times. The CDR3 is CSARPGTEAFF. CDR3 in DNA: TGCAGTGCTAGACCGGGGACTGAAGCTTTCTTT. V and J are TRBV20-1 and TRBJ1-1; D uncertain. Germline CDR1 is DFQATT and CDR2 is SNEGSKA (reference sequence). CDR3 length equals 11 residues. Trimming removed 2 bases from V and 5 bases from J, with 6 bases in between.

The chain recombines TRBV7-9 with TRBJ1-3; D gene unclear. Germline CDR1 reads SEHNR; CDR2 reads FQNEAQ (reference sequence). The V end was cut by 8 bases, the J end by 0 bases, with 8 bases between. The CDR3 consists of 13 residues. The CDR3 region has the DNA TGTGCCAGCCAAGAGCTCTCTGGAAACACCATATATTTT. It specifies CASQELSGNTIYF.

This chain uses TRBV3-1 with TRBJ2-1; D tentatively fits TRBD1 or TRBD2 (6 bases each). This CDR3 region has 12 residues. Germline V gives CDR1 LGHDT, CDR2 YNNKEL (reference sequence). V was clipped by 4 bases and J by 13 bases, with 14 bases between them. The CDR3 DNA sequence: TGTGCCAGCAGCCCCATACCGGGGGCACAGTTCTTC. Its protein is CASSPIPGAQFF.

The chain couples TRBV20-1 to TRBJ2-1, with TRBD2 identical over 11 bases. V lost 5 bases to trimming and J lost 10 bases; unmatched junction nucleotides: 10. The length of the CDR3 is 14 residues. CDR1 is DFQATT, CDR2 SNEGSKA, per germline (reference sequence). CDR3 coding DNA: TGCAGTGCTGGATTAGCGGGAGGGCCCAGAGAGCAGTTCTTC. Its translation is CSAGLAGGPREQFF.

A few counts support this clonotype. The rearrangement links TRBV3-1 to TRBJ2-1; D perhaps matches TRBD1 (6 bases). V gave up 1 base and J gave up 8 bases, with 12 bases separating them. This CDR3 comprises 14 residues. The V gene's germline CDR1 is LGHDT and CDR2 YNNKEL (reference sequence). Here the CDR3 DNA reads TGTGCCAGCAGCCAAGTTAACAGGGCGCATGAGCAGTTCTTC. It is translated as CASSQVNRAHEQFF.

This clonotype was counted many times. This chain connects TRBV6-1 to TRBJ2-2; possible D gene TRBD2, 6 bases. CDR1 and CDR2 (germline): MNHNS, SASEGT. The CDR3 loop spans 17 amino acids. Trimming removed 8 bases at V and 3 bases at J, with 22 bases between. CDR3 coding DNA: TGTGCCAGCTCCGACCCCCGGGAGTTAAAGCACACCGGGGAGCTGTTTTTT. Protein sequence: CASSDPRELKHTGELFF.

The chain combines TRBV5-4 with TRBJ2-1, with 7 bases aligning to TRBD1. The V and J ends lost 2 bases and 5 bases, in that order; junction bases with no gene match: 4. In germline, CDR1 is SGHNT, CDR2 YYREEE (reference sequence). There are 14 residues in the CDR3. The CDR3 loop reads CASSLGDRNNEQFF. Here the CDR3 DNA reads TGTGCCAGCAGCTTAGGGGACAGAAACAATGAGCAGTTCTTC. The full variable domain, completed using reference TRBV5-4 and TRBJ2-1, is ETGVTQSPTHLIKTRGQQVTLRCSSQSGHNTVSWYQQALGQGPQFIFQYYREEENGRGNFPPRFSGLQFPNYSSELNVNALELDDSALYLCASSLGDRNNEQFFGPGTRLTVL.

This clonotype came up a few times. The J gene is TRBJ2-7, the V gene TRBV5-6, with D perhaps TRBD1 (6 bases). The germline V gene has CDR1 SGHDT and CDR2 YYEEEE. The V and J ends lost 1 base and 0 bases respectively, with 14 bases between them. This CDR3 has 16 residues. The CDR3 loop is CASSLMVQGSSYEQYF. The CDR3 DNA sequence: TGTGCCAGCAGCTTGATGGTACAGGGAAGCTCCTACGAGCAGTACTTC. The full variable domain, its missing parts supplied by reference TRBV5-6 and TRBJ2-7, is DAGVTQSPTHLIKTRGQQVTLRCSPKSGHDTVSWYQQALGQGPQFIFQYYEEEERQRGNFPDRFSGHQFPNYSSELNVNALLLGDSALYLCASSLMVQGSSYEQYFGPGTRLTVT.

Notes on this clonotype: Its ends do not fully match the called genes, so a read error is possible. The V gene is TRBV12-3 or TRBV12-4, the J gene TRBJ2-7; tentatively, D is TRBD1 or TRBD2 (6 bases each). The CDR3 spans 14 residues. In DNA form, the CDR3 reads TGTGCCAGCAGTTTAGCGCATGAGGGGGGCGCAGGTGTCTTC. It translates to CASSLAHEGGAGVF.

This clonotype was seen more than once but under ten times. V is TRBV24-1 and J is TRBJ2-3; the D gene is possibly TRBD2 (8 bases). The germline CDR1 and CDR2 sequences are KGHDR and SFDVKD. Deletions cut 5 bases from V and 5 bases from J, with 37 bases between. This CDR3 has 22 amino acids. The CDR3 region has the DNA TGTGCCACCAGTGGCCATTCGCCCACAGGGGCCGATGGGCGGGGGGTGCTAGATACGCAGTATTTT. Its protein product is CATSGHSPTGADGRGVLDTQYF.

The V and J genes are TRBV5-1 and TRBJ2-4, with 11 bases aligning to TRBD2. The CDR3 consists of 16 residues. The ends lost 0 bases at V and 12 bases at J; junction bases unmatched: 11. CDR1 SGHRS and CDR2 YFSETQ come from the germline V gene. CDR3 residues: CASSLGVAGGKAAQYF. CDR3 coding DNA: TGCGCCAGCAGCTTGGGGGTAGCGGGAGGGAAGGCGGCTCAGTACTTC.

The rearrangement links TRBV20-1 to TRBJ1-5, with D maybe TRBD1 (5 bases). Deletions cut 2 bases from V and 7 bases from J, with 12 bases between. Germline CDR1 DFQATT, CDR2 SNEGSKA (reference sequence). The CDR3 spans 13 residues. The CDR3 DNA reads TGCAGTGCTAGATCGGCAGGGAAACAGCCCCAGCATTTT. Encoded protein: CSARSAGKQPQHF.

Only a few counts were recorded for this clonotype. The V and J genes are TRBV12-3 or TRBV12-4 and TRBJ2-4; 14 bases fit TRBD2. V dropped 6 bases and J dropped 6; count of bases not matched to a gene: 10. This CDR3 has 17 residues. In DNA form, the CDR3 reads TGTGCCAGCAGCCCCCGACTAGCGGGGGGGCACAGAAACATTCAGTACTTC. Translated: CASSPRLAGGHRNIQYF.

The V gene is TRBV9, the J gene TRBJ2-1; D unclear. CDR3 length: 15 amino acids. CDR1 SGDLS and CDR2 YYNGEE come from the germline V gene. The V gene lost 3 bases and the J gene lost 0 bases, with 10 bases spanning the gap. CDR3 in DNA: TGTGCCAGCAGCGAGAGGCGATCCTCCTACAATGAGCAGTTCTTC. Translation gives CASSERRSSYNEQFF.